A single T cell receptor beta chain is shown here with its context. Antigen unknown. Germline V CDR1 and CDR2: SGDLS, YYNGEE. The CDR3 length is 20 residues. V shed 0 bases, J shed 2 bases, and the junction held 16 bases outside the gene matches. Sequenced by immunoSEQ multiplex PCR; TCRdb stores in-frame clones only, minus some. The profile shows under 50,000 clones, approximately 80% of them singletons. The data belong to a study of T cells in localized non-small cell lung cancer. Whole-study results and caveats: Greater blood T cell density accompanied longer overall survival. A median of around 60 clones ranked among the top 100 in tumor appeared in adjacent lung. Heterogeneity stays possible, as sequencing covered only one tumor region.

This TCR was recovered from a man aged 40 to 70 with stage III lung adenocarcinoma. This specimen consisted of peripheral blood mononuclear cells, obtained before any cancer treatment. This sequence joins TRBV9 and TRBJ2-5, with 10 bases lining up with TRBD2. The CDR3 DNA reads as TGTGCCAGCAGCGTAGCTACGGGGTGGGCTAGCGGGGGCCTGCAAGAGACCCAGTACTTC. Amino acid sequence: CASSVATGWASGGLQETQYF.